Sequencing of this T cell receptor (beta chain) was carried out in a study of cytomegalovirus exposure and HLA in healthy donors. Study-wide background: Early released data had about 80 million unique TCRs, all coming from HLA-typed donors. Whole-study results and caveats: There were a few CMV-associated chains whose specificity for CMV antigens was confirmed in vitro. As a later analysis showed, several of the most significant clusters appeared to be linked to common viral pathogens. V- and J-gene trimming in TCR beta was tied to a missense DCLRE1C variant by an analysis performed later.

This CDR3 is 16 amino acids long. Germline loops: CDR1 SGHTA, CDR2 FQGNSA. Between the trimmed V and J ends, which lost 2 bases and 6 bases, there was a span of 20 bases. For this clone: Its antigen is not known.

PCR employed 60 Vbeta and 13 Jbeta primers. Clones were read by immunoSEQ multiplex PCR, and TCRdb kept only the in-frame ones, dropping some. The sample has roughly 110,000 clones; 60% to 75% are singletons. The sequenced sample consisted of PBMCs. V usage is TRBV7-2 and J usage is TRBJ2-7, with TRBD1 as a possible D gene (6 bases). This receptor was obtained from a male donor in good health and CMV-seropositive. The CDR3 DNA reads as TGTGCCAGCAGCTTAAATTTGGCAGGGGTGGGGTCCGAGCAGTACTTC. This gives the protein CASSLNLAGVGSEQYF.